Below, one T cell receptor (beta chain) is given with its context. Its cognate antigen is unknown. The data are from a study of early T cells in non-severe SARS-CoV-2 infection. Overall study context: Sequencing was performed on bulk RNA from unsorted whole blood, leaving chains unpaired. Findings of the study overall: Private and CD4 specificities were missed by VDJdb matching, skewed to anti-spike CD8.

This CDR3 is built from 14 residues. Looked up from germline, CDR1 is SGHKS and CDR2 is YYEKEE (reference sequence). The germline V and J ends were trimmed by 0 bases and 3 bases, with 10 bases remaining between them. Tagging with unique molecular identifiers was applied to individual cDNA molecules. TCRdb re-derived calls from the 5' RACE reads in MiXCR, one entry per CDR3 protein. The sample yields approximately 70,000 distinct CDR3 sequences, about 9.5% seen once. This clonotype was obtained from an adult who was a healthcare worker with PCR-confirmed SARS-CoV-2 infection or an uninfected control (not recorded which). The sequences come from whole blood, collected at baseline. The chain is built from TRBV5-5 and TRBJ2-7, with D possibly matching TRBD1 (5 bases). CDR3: CASSLDPGRYEQYF. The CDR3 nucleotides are TGTGCCAGCAGCTTGGACCCAGGGCGCTACGAGCAGTACTTC. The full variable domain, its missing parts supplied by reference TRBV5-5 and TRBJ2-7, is DAGVTQSPTHLIKTRGQQVTLRCSPISGHKSVSWYQQVLGQGPQFIFQYYEKEERGRGNFPDRFSARQFPNYSSELNVNALLLGDSALYLCASSLDPGRYEQYFGPGTRLTVT.